Presented here are 23 T cell receptor beta chains from one specimen sequenced in a study of cytotoxic CD8 clonotypes in ibrutinib-treated CLL. Profiling relied on immunoSEQ multiplex PCR, and the TCRdb table lists in-frame clones only, not all of them. Here the sample spans under 75,000 clones, about three quarters being singletons. This sample comprised PBMCs, obtained after 12 months of ibrutinib treatment. The receptor set was obtained from a human donor with chronic lymphocytic leukemia.

The chain couples TRBV28 to TRBJ2-2, with D unclear. CDR1 and CDR2 from the germline V gene are MDHEN and SYDVKM. V was clipped by 7 bases and J by 1 base, with 13 bases between them. CDR3 length: 15 residues. CDR3 sequence: CASTQTIENTGELFF. In nucleotides, the CDR3 is TGTGCCAGCACCCAGACAATTGAGAACACCGGGGAGCTGTTTTTT. Complete variable domain (other parts from reference TRBV28 and TRBJ2-2): DVKVTQSSRYLVKRTGEKVFLECVQDMDHENMFWYRQDPGLGLRLIYFSYDVKMKEKGDIPEGYSVSREKKERFSLILESASTNQTSMYLCASTQTIENTGELFFGEGSRLTVL.

This clone occurred a few times. The V call is TRBV19, the J call TRBJ1-5; D perhaps matches TRBD1 (6 bases). Germline V gene lookup returns CDR1 LNHDA and CDR2 SQIVND (reference sequence). The CDR3 is 14 amino acids. V shed 5 bases and J shed 7 bases, with 15 bases lying between them. This CDR3 reads CASSFQGFGQPQHF. The CDR3 region has the DNA TGTGCCAGTAGTTTTCAGGGGTTCGGACAGCCCCAGCATTTT. The whole variable domain, filled in from reference TRBV19 and TRBJ1-5, reads DGGITQSPKYLFRKEGQNVTLSCEQNLNHDAMYWYRQDPGQGLRLIYYSQIVNDFQKGDIAEGYSVSREKKESFPLTVTSAQKNPTAFYLCASSFQGFGQPQHFGDGTRLSIL.

The chain recombines TRBV6-5 with TRBJ2-3; D perhaps matches TRBD2 (5 bases). This CDR3 is built from 15 residues. The V gene lost 0 bases and the J gene lost 0 bases, with 7 bases spanning the gap. The germline V gene has CDR1 MNHEY and CDR2 SVGAGI. The CDR3 nucleotides read TGTGCCAGCAGTTACTCGGAGGTCAGCACAGATACGCAGTATTTT. Amino acids: CASSYSEVSTDTQYF.

The chain combines TRBV9 with TRBJ1-5; 7 bases are a match to TRBD1. Germline assignment: CDR1 SGDLS and CDR2 YYNGEE. The CDR3 has 13 residues. Trimming took 5 bases from V and 6 from J; bases not matched to a gene: 5. The CDR3 bases are TGTGCCAGCAGTCGACAGGGAGGTCAGCCCCAGCATTTT. Translated, it gives CASSRQGGQPQHF.

The table lists this clone with a count of one. V gene TRBV7-8 combines with J gene TRBJ1-6, with D possibly matching TRBD1 (5 bases). The V and J ends lost 2 bases and 7 bases respectively, with 15 bases between them. The CDR3 loop spans 16 amino acids. Germline V gene lookup returns CDR1 SGHVS and CDR2 FQNEAQ. The CDR3 DNA reads TGTGCCAGCAGCTTATCGCAGGGTGCAGGGAATTCACCCCTCCACTTT. Protein product: CASSLSQGAGNSPLHF.

This clone has more than one count but fewer than ten. CDR3 in amino acids: CSVEEGQSLANYGYTF. The DNA for the CDR3 is TGCAGCGTTGAAGAGGGGCAGAGTTTAGCTAACTATGGCTACACCTTC. The chain is built from TRBV29-1 and TRBJ1-2; TRBD1 is a possible D gene (5 bases). The ends were cut back, 0 bases at V and 0 bases at J, with 14 bases in the middle. This CDR3 comprises 16 residues. Germline values: CDR1 SQVTM, CDR2 ANQGSEA.

This sequence joins TRBV6-6 and TRBJ2-6; D is undetermined. With 8 bases removed from V and 0 bases from J, the gap between germline ends came to 14 bases. CDR1 is MNHNY, CDR2 SVGAGI, per germline (reference sequence). This CDR3 contains 16 residues. In DNA form, the CDR3 reads TGTGCCAGCGGATGGCAGACGAGCTCTGGGGCCAACGTCCTGACTTTC. Translation: CASGWQTSSGANVLTF.

The gene calls are TRBV27 and TRBJ2-7; TRBD2 might be the D (7 bases). CDR1 and CDR2 from the germline V gene are MNHEY and SMNVEV (reference sequence). CDR3 size: 16 residues. Trimming took off 0 bases at V and 4 bases at J, with 16 bases between the two ends. For the CDR3, the DNA is TGTGCCAGCAGTTTATCATGGGGGGGGCGCTTTTACGAGCAGTACTTC. Amino acid sequence: CASSLSWGGRFYEQYF.

The table lists this clone with a few counts. Other DNA sequences of this sample code for an identical CDR3. The chain is built from TRBV28 and TRBJ2-7, with 9 bases lining up with TRBD1. CDR1 is MDHEN, CDR2 SYDVKM, per germline. This CDR3 comprises 13 residues. Trimming at V came to 6 bases and at J to 0 bases, leaving 0 bases not matched to a gene. CDR3 amino acids: CASRTGGSYEQYF. Here the CDR3 DNA reads TGTGCCAGCAGGACAGGGGGCTCCTACGAGCAGTACTTC.

The CDR3: CASSGGRARGTDTQYF. CDR3 in DNA: TGTGCCAGCAGCGGCGGGAGGGCGAGGGGCACAGATACGCAGTATTTT. The J gene is TRBJ2-3, the V gene TRBV27; 9 positions match TRBD2. Germline assignment: CDR1 MNHEY and CDR2 SMNVEV (reference sequence). The CDR3 spans 16 residues. With 6 bases clipped from V and 1 base from J, the junction kept 8 bases outside the gene matches.

The chain recombines TRBV2 with TRBJ2-2; 9 positions match TRBD2. V was clipped by 8 bases and J by 0 bases; unmatched bases: 4. The germline CDR1 and CDR2 sequences are SNHLY and FYNNEI. There are 15 residues in the CDR3. The CDR3 region has the DNA TGTGCCAGCCGACTAGCGGACACGAACACCGGGGAGCTGTTTTTT. As protein: CASRLADTNTGELFF. The full variable domain, rest sourced from reference TRBV2 and TRBJ2-2, is EPEVTQTPSHQVTQMGQEVILRCVPISNHLYFYWYRQILGQKVEFLVSFYNNEISEKSEIFDDQFSVERPDGSNFTLKIRSTKLEDSAMYFCASRLADTNTGELFFGEGSRLTVL.

The chain recombines TRBV6-1 with TRBJ2-3, with TRBD2 identical over 9 bases. Germline-derived CDR1 and CDR2 are MNHNS and SASEGT. This CDR3 spans 15 amino acids. With 9 bases clipped from V and 3 bases from J, the junction kept 10 bases outside the gene matches. The CDR3 loop is CASQNGLAGTDTQYF. In DNA form, the CDR3 reads TGTGCCAGTCAGAATGGGCTAGCGGGAACAGATACGCAGTATTTT.

This clone occurred a few times. The chain joins TRBV28 to TRBJ1-5; D might be TRBD1 (6 bases). This CDR3 is 13 amino acids long. V gave up 4 bases and J gave up 7 bases, with 11 bases separating them. Germline V gene data show CDR1 as MDHEN and CDR2 as SYDVKM. The CDR3 DNA follows: TGTGCCAGCAGTTACAGGGAGAGACAGCCCCAGCATTTT. Translating it yields CASSYRERQPQHF.

This rearrangement joins TRBV7-6 to TRBJ2-7; D may correspond to TRBD1 or TRBD2 (5 bases each). Germline loops: CDR1 SGHVS, CDR2 FNYEAQ. The CDR3 is 14 residues long. V lost 1 base, J lost 6 bases, and 13 bases lay in between. CDR3 nucleotide sequence: TGTGCCAGCAGCTTAGTCCAGGGACCGGGCGAGCAGTACTTC. The encoded protein is CASSLVQGPGEQYF.

The chain has TRBV2 and TRBJ2-1; D call uncertain. There are 13 residues in the CDR3. The germline CDR1 and CDR2 sequences are SNHLY and FYNNEI. Trimming cost V 1 base and J 10 bases, with 11 bases left between them. CDR3 amino acids: CASSEGVGEEQFF. The CDR3 nucleotides read TGTGCCAGCAGTGAAGGGGTCGGAGAGGAGCAGTTCTTC.

This chain uses TRBV15 with TRBJ2-1; TRBD2 agrees at 9 bases. The junction had 23 bases not matched to a gene; V was cut back by 0 bases and J by 8 bases. CDR1 and CDR2 (germline): LNHNV, YYDKDF (reference sequence). The CDR3 extends over 21 amino acids. The CDR3 is CATSRDRWAGGPFLLSDEQFF. CDR3 coding DNA: TGTGCCACCAGCAGAGATAGGTGGGCGGGAGGGCCATTCCTACTGTCAGATGAGCAGTTCTTC.

This clone was found once. This chain links TRBV6-5 with TRBJ2-7; D is uncertain. V shed 0 bases and J shed 0 bases, with 9 bases lying between them. The CDR3 sequence is 15 residues long. Germline values: CDR1 MNHEY, CDR2 SVGAGI. The CDR3: CASSYSPDISYEQYF. CDR3 sequence (DNA): TGTGCCAGCAGTTACTCTCCGGATATCTCCTACGAGCAGTACTTC.

V usage is TRBV28 and J usage is TRBJ2-5, with D maybe TRBD1 (5 bases). The CDR3 is made up of 18 amino acids. The ends were cut back, 8 bases at V and 1 base at J, with 26 bases in the middle. In germline, CDR1 is MDHEN, CDR2 SYDVKM. CDR3 nucleotides: TGTGCCAGCCTGCTTAGAAGATCAGACAGACCCAGCCAAGAGACCCAGTACTTC. Protein sequence: CASLLRRSDRPSQETQYF. The whole variable domain, remainder taken from reference TRBV28 and TRBJ2-5, is DVKVTQSSRYLVKRTGEKVFLECVQDMDHENMFWYRQDPGLGLRLIYFSYDVKMKEKGDIPEGYSVSREKKERFSLILESASTNQTSMYLCASLLRRSDRPSQETQYFGPGTRLLVL.

This clone was seen a few times. V and J are TRBV5-1 and TRBJ2-1, with 10 nucleotides matching TRBD2. The J segment lost 4 bases and the V segment lost 0 bases, leaving 4 bases of the junction unmatched. Germline assignment: CDR1 SGHRS and CDR2 YFSETQ. The CDR3 contains 16 residues. Written as DNA, the CDR3 is TGCGCCAGCAGCTTGGACACTAGCGGGGATTACAATGAGCAGTTCTTC. Translating gives CASSLDTSGDYNEQFF.

The chain has TRBV4-2 and TRBJ2-7; TRBD1 aligns across 7 bases. CDR3 length: 14 amino acids. V was clipped by 1 base and J by 2 bases; unmatched bases: 2. Germline values: CDR1 LGHNA, CDR2 YNFKEQ. The CDR3 loop reads CASSQGQGAYEQYF. The CDR3 nucleotides are TGTGCCAGCAGCCAAGGTCAGGGGGCCTACGAGCAGTACTTC.

This chain links TRBV7-3 with TRBJ2-7, with a weak D call TRBD1 (6 bases). V was shortened by 3 bases and J by 7 bases, with 19 bases between the two germline ends. CDR3 size: 15 residues. Germline CDR1 and CDR2: SGHTA and FQGTGA. The CDR3: CASSLGAETFGEQYF. Written as DNA, the CDR3 is TGTGCCAGCAGCTTGGGGGCGGAGACCTTTGGGGAGCAGTACTTC.

The genes are TRBV19 and TRBJ2-1, with a weak D call TRBD2 (5 bases). The CDR3 contains 12 residues. Germline values: CDR1 LNHDA, CDR2 SQIVND (reference sequence). V was shortened by 5 bases and J by 7 bases, with 9 bases between the two germline ends. As DNA, the CDR3 is TGTGCCAGTAGTCGGGGTGGGAATGAGCAGTTCTTC. Translated, it gives CASSRGGNEQFF.

The CDR3, as DNA: TGTGCCAGCAGCTTCCAGGGGGCAGATACGCAGTATTTT. This gives the protein CASSFQGADTQYF. J is TRBJ2-3 and V is TRBV5-6; 7 bases agree with TRBD1. Germline CDR1 reads SGHDT; CDR2 reads YYEEEE. V gave up 2 bases and J gave up 4 bases; unmatched junction bases: 1. The CDR3 runs 13 residues.